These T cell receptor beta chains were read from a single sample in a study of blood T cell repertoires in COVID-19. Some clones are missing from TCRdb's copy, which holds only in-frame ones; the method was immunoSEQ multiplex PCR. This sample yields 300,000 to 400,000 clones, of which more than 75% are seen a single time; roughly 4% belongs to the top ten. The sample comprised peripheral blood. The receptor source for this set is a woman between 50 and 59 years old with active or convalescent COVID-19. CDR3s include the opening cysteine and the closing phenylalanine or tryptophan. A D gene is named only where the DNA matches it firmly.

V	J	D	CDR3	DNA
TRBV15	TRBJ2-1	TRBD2	CATSSRASGRNEQFF	TGTGCCACCAGCAGTAGGGCTAGCGGGAGGAATGAGCAGTTCTTC
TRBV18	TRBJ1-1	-	CASSPPQAGGEDQAFF	TGTGCCAGCTCACCACCCCAGGCCGGCGGGGAGGACCAAGCTTTCTTT
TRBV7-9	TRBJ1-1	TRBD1	CASSSLGQGGTEAFF	TGTGCCAGCAGCTCGTTAGGACAGGGAGGGACTGAAGCTTTCTTT
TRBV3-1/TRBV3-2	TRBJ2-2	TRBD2	CASSQVGTSGRNTGELFF	TGTGCCAGCAGCCAAGTCGGGACTAGCGGTCGAAACACCGGGGAGCTGTTTTTT
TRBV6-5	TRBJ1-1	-	CASSPYTEAFF	TGTGCCAGCAGCCCGTACACTGAAGCTTTCTTT
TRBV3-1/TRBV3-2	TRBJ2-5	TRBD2	CASSQRGGGETQYF	TGTGCCAGCAGCCAGAGGGGCGGGGGAGAGACCCAGTACTTC
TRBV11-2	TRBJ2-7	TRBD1	CASSRNKFPGQSYEQYF	TGTGCCAGCAGCCGTAATAAGTTTCCGGGACAGTCCTACGAGCAGTACTTC
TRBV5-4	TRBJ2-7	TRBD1	CASRRDRSSYEQYF	TGTGCCAGCAGACGGGACAGGTCCTCCTACGAGCAGTACTTC
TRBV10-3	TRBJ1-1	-	CAIRQANTEAFF	TGTGCCATCCGACAGGCAAACACTGAAGCTTTCTTT
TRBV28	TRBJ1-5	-	CASSLYQGSGQPQHF	TGTGCCAGCAGTTTATATCAGGGATCGGGTCAGCCCCAGCATTTT
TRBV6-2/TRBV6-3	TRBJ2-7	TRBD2	CASSTNPGLAGWQYF	TGTGCCAGCAGTACCAACCCGGGACTAGCGGGATGGCAGTACTTC
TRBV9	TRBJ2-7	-	CASSIRPGAYEQYF	TGTGCCAGCAGCATCCGACCTGGAGCCTACGAGCAGTACTTC